The TCR beta chain described here comes from a study of siplizumab effects on memory and regulatory T cells. Clones were read by immunoSEQ multiplex PCR, and TCRdb kept only the in-frame ones, dropping some. The profile covers around 99,000 clones, with 90% to 95% appearing a single time and around 0.75% taken by the ten largest. J gave up 2 bases and V 5 bases, and 10 bases lay outside the gene matches. The CDR3 runs 16 residues. Germline V CDR1 and CDR2: SGHAT, FQNNGV. The sequenced sample consisted of Tregs sorted from blood. This receptor was identified in a human donor in good health. The chain has TRBV11-2 and TRBJ1-2; 8 bases match TRBD1. CDR3 region: CASSPLDRVVNYGYTF. The CDR3 coding sequence is TGTGCCAGCAGCCCTCTGGACAGGGTAGTAAACTATGGCTACACCTTC.